A selection of T cell receptor beta chains follows, all from one sample in a study of cytomegalovirus exposure and HLA in healthy donors. Clones were read by immunoSEQ multiplex PCR, and TCRdb kept only the in-frame ones, dropping some. The sample yields some 130,000 clones, roughly 78% seen once. Sequencing was performed on PBMCs. These receptors originate from a man aged 50-60 years in good health and CMV-seropositive. Both conserved end residues are part of each CDR3. Fields, in order: D gene, clone size, V gene, J gene, CDR3 protein, CDR3 DNA. D genes are given only for firm matches. Clone size is not always given. Where it is, it says once, few, many or a class for expanded clones.

d_gene: .
abundance: .
v_gene: TRBV12-1
j_gene: TRBJ1-1
CDR3aa: CASSFGPRGNTEAFF
CDR3nt: TGTGCCAGCAGCTTTGGCCCTAGGGGGAACACTGAAGCTTTCTTT

d_gene: .
abundance: .
v_gene: TRBV29-1
j_gene: TRBJ2-1
CDR3aa: CSVDRGHEQFF
CDR3nt: TGCAGCGTTGACAGGGGTCATGAGCAGTTCTTC

d_gene: TRBD1
abundance: few
v_gene: TRBV9
j_gene: TRBJ1-1
CDR3aa: CASSFSTGGGTEAFF
CDR3nt: TGTGCCAGCAGCTTCTCGACAGGGGGGGGGACTGAAGCTTTCTTT

d_gene: TRBD2
abundance: once
v_gene: TRBV7-9
j_gene: TRBJ2-1
CDR3aa: CASSKPSGGAREQFF
CDR3nt: TGTGCCAGCAGCAAACCTAGCGGGGGGGCTCGGGAGCAGTTCTTC

d_gene: .
abundance: .
v_gene: TRBV7-9
j_gene: TRBJ2-3
CDR3aa: CSSGTNTDTQYF
CDR3nt: TGTTCCAGCGGGACAAACACAGATACGCAGTATTTT

d_gene: TRBD1
abundance: .
v_gene: TRBV5-1
j_gene: TRBJ2-5
CDR3aa: CASSLQGQGFETQYF
CDR3nt: TGCGCCAGCAGCTTGCAGGGACAGGGTTTCGAGACCCAGTACTTC

d_gene: TRBD2
abundance: .
v_gene: TRBV28
j_gene: TRBJ2-3
CDR3aa: CASSLSHDYAGGRDTQYF
CDR3nt: TGTGCCAGCAGTTTATCCCACGACTACGCGGGGGGCCGAGATACGCAGTATTTT

d_gene: .
abundance: .
v_gene: TRBV4-2
j_gene: TRBJ1-1
CDR3aa: CASSQDLRVNTEAFF
CDR3nt: TGTGCCAGCAGCCAAGATCTCCGAGTGAACACTGAAGCTTTCTTT

d_gene: TRBD2
abundance: .
v_gene: TRBV11-2
j_gene: TRBJ2-7
CDR3aa: CASSRSTSGGSSYEQYF
CDR3nt: TGTGCCAGCAGCCGCTCGACTAGCGGGGGAAGCTCCTACGAGCAGTACTTC

d_gene: .
abundance: .
v_gene: TRBV2
j_gene: TRBJ1-5
CDR3aa: CASMQNRGNQPQHF
CDR3nt: TGTGCCAGCATGCAGAACAGGGGCAATCAGCCCCAGCATTTT

d_gene: .
abundance: .
v_gene: TRBV7-8
j_gene: TRBJ1-1
CDR3aa: CASSLVVNTEAFF
CDR3nt: TGTGCCAGCAGCTTAGTAGTTAACACTGAAGCTTTCTTT

d_gene: TRBD2
abundance: .
v_gene: TRBV5-1
j_gene: TRBJ2-7
CDR3aa: CASSLWAGATYEQYF
CDR3nt: TGCGCCAGCAGCTTGTGGGCGGGAGCGACCTACGAGCAGTACTTC

d_gene: .
abundance: .
v_gene: TRBV28
j_gene: TRBJ2-5
CDR3aa: CASTRPVAVQETQYF
CDR3nt: TGTGCCAGCACCCGACCGGTAGCGGTCCAAGAGACCCAGTACTTC

d_gene: TRBD1
abundance: few
v_gene: TRBV7-9
j_gene: TRBJ1-1
CDR3aa: CASSLHTGQSNTEAFF
CDR3nt: TGTGCCAGCAGCCTCCACACGGGACAGTCGAACACTGAAGCTTTCTTT

d_gene: TRBD2
abundance: .
v_gene: TRBV5-1
j_gene: TRBJ2-3
CDR3aa: CASSFAGRSGDTQYF
CDR3nt: TGCGCCAGCAGCTTTGCCGGGAGGTCGGGAGATACGCAGTATTTT

d_gene: TRBD1
abundance: .
v_gene: TRBV13
j_gene: TRBJ2-3
CDR3aa: CASSLVWTGSTDTQYF
CDR3nt: TGTGCCAGCAGCTTAGTATGGACAGGGAGCACAGATACGCAGTATTTT

d_gene: .
abundance: .
v_gene: TRBV5-1
j_gene: TRBJ1-2
CDR3aa: CASSPTPSIRLNYGYTF
CDR3nt: TGCGCCAGCAGCCCTACCCCTTCGATAAGACTTAACTATGGCTACACCTTC

d_gene: TRBD2
abundance: few
v_gene: TRBV4-2
j_gene: TRBJ2-3
CDR3aa: CASSPTRTSGRLGEDTQYF
CDR3nt: TGTGCCAGCAGCCCCACCCGGACTAGCGGGAGGCTGGGAGAAGATACGCAGTATTTT

d_gene: .
abundance: few
v_gene: TRBV7-3
j_gene: TRBJ2-5
CDR3aa: CASSSTGLGKETQYF
CDR3nt: TGTGCCAGCAGCTCTACAGGGTTGGGTAAAGAGACCCAGTACTTC

d_gene: .
abundance: .
v_gene: TRBV5-1
j_gene: TRBJ1-3
CDR3aa: CASSLDAGTYSGNTIYF
CDR3nt: TGCGCCAGCAGCTTGGATGCGGGGACCTACTCTGGAAACACCATATATTTT

d_gene: .
abundance: .
v_gene: TRBV7-2
j_gene: TRBJ2-6
CDR3aa: CASSLPRGANVLTF
CDR3nt: TGTGCCAGCAGCTTGCCCCGGGGTGCCAACGTCCTGACTTTC

d_gene: TRBD1
abundance: .
v_gene: TRBV4-1
j_gene: TRBJ2-3
CDR3aa: CASSKGQGTAADTQYF
CDR3nt: TGCGCCAGCAGCAAGGGACAGGGAACAGCGGCAGATACGCAGTATTTT

d_gene: TRBD1
abundance: .
v_gene: TRBV5-1
j_gene: TRBJ2-5
CDR3aa: CASSQKDRGSQETQYF
CDR3nt: TGCGCCAGCAGCCAAAAGGACAGGGGTAGTCAAGAGACCCAGTACTTC

d_gene: .
abundance: .
v_gene: TRBV6-5
j_gene: TRBJ1-1
CDR3aa: CASSYGGRVQEAFF
CDR3nt: TGTGCCAGCAGTTACGGGGGCCGCGTTCAGGAAGCTTTCTTT

d_gene: .
abundance: .
v_gene: TRBV10-3
j_gene: TRBJ2-1
CDR3aa: CAISEFAAASSYNEQFF
CDR3nt: TGTGCCATCAGTGAGTTCGCGGCGGCGAGCTCCTACAATGAGCAGTTCTTC

d_gene: TRBD1
abundance: .
v_gene: TRBV7-9
j_gene: TRBJ1-1
CDR3aa: CASSYWTGANTEAFF
CDR3nt: TGTGCCAGCAGCTATTGGACAGGGGCGAACACTGAAGCTTTCTTT

d_gene: .
abundance: .
v_gene: TRBV18
j_gene: TRBJ2-5
CDR3aa: CASSPPITAGQETQYF
CDR3nt: TGTGCCAGCTCACCTCCCATTACCGCAGGACAAGAGACCCAGTACTTC

d_gene: TRBD1
abundance: once
v_gene: TRBV5-4
j_gene: TRBJ1-4
CDR3aa: CASSVNRGGFEKLFF
CDR3nt: TGTGCCAGCAGCGTCAACAGGGGCGGATTCGAAAAACTGTTTTTT

d_gene: TRBD1
abundance: .
v_gene: TRBV5-1
j_gene: TRBJ1-4
CDR3aa: CASSLAQGASEKLFF
CDR3nt: TGCGCCAGCAGCTTGGCCCAGGGGGCGAGCGAAAAACTGTTTTTT

d_gene: TRBD1
abundance: .
v_gene: TRBV29-1
j_gene: TRBJ2-1
CDR3aa: CSVEKGQGYADEQFF
CDR3nt: TGCAGCGTAGAAAAGGGACAGGGGTATGCGGATGAGCAGTTCTTC